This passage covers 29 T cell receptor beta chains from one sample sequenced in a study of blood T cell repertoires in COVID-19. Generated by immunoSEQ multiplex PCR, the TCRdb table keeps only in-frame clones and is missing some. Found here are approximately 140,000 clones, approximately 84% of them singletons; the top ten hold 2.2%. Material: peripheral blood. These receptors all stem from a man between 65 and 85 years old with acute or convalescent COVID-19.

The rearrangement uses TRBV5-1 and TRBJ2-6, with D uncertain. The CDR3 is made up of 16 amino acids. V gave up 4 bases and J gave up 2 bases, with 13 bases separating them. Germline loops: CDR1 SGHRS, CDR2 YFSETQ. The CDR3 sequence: CASSILRRTGANVLTF. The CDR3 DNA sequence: TGCGCCAGCAGCATACTTCGGCGGACTGGGGCCAACGTCCTGACTTTC. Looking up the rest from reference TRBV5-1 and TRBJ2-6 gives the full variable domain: KAGVTQTPRYLIKTRGQQVTLSCSPISGHRSVSWYQQTPGQGLQFLFEYFSETQRNKGNFPGRFSGRQFSNSRSEMNVSTLELGDSALYLCASSILRRTGANVLTFGAGSRLTVL.

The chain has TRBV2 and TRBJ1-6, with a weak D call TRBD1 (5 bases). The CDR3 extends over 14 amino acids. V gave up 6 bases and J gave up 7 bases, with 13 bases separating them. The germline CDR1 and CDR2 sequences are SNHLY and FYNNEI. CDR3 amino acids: CASSPDRANSPLHF. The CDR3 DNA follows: TGTGCCAGCAGCCCTGACAGAGCCAATTCACCCCTCCACTTT.

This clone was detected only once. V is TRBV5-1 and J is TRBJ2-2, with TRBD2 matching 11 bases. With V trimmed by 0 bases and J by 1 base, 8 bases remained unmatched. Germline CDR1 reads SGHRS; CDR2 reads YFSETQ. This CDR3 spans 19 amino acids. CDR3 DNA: TGCGCCAGCAGCTTGGGCTACCTAGCGGGGGGCCGGAACACCGGGGAGCTGTTTTTT. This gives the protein CASSLGYLAGGRNTGELFF.

In DNA, the CDR3 is TGTGCCAGCAGGTCATTATATCCAGGGTTCAATGAAAAACTGTTTTTT. It specifies CASRSLYPGFNEKLFF. The rearrangement links TRBV28 to TRBJ1-4; D perhaps matches TRBD1 (5 bases). V was cut by 6 bases and J by 5 bases, with 19 bases left in between. Per germline, CDR1 MDHEN and CDR2 SYDVKM. This CDR3 comprises 16 residues.

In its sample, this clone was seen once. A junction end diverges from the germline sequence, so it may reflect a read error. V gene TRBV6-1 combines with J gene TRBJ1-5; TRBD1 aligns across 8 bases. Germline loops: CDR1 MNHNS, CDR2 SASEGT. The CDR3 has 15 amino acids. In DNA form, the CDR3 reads TGTGCCAGCAGCGAAGACAGGGGAAGCAATCAGCCCCAGCATTTT. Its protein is CASSEDRGSNQPQHF.

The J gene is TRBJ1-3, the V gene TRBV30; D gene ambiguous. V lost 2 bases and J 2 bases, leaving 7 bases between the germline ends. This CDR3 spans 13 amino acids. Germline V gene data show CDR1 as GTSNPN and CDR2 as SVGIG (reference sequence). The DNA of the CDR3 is TGTGCCTGGAGTTCTGGGCCTGGAAACACCATATATTTT. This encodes CAWSSGPGNTIYF. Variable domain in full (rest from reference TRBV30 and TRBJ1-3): SQTIHQWPATLVQPVGSPLSLECTVEGTSNPNLYWYRQAAGRGLQLLFYSVGIGQISSEVPQNLSASRPQDRQFILSSKKLLLSDSGFYLCAWSSGPGNTIYFGEGSWLTVV.

This CDR3 reads CASSLRGGGQPQHF. CDR3 nucleotides: TGCGCCAGCAGCCTCCGGGGGGGAGGACAGCCCCAGCATTTT. This rearrangement joins TRBV5-1 to TRBJ1-5; TRBD1 is a possible D gene (5 bases). Germline CDR1 and CDR2: SGHRS and YFSETQ. The CDR3 spans 14 residues. The germline V and J ends were trimmed by 4 bases and 7 bases, with 15 bases remaining between them.

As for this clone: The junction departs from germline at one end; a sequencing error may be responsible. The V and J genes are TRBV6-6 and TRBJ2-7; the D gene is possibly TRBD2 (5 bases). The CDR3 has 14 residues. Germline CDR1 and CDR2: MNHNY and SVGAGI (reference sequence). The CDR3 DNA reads TGTGCCAGCACTTACGGACTCCGAACCTACGAGCAGTACTTC. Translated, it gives CASTYGLRTYEQYF.

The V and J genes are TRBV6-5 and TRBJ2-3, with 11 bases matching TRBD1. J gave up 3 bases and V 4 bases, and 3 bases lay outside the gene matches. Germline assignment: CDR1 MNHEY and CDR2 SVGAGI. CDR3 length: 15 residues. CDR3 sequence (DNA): TGTGCCAGCAGTTCCCGGGACAGGGGGACAGATACGCAGTATTTT. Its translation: CASSSRDRGTDTQYF.

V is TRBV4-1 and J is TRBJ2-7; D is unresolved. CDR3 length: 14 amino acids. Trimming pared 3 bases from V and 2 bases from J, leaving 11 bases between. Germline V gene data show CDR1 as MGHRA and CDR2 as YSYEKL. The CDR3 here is CASSQVVSTYEQYF. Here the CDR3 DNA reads TGCGCCAGCAGCCAGGTAGTTTCAACCTACGAGCAGTACTTC.

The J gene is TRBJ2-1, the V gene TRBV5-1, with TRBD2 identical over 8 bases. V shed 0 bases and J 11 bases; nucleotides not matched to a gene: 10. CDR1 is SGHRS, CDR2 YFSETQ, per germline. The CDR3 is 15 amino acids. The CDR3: CASSLGVAGTPKQFF. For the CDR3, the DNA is TGCGCCAGCAGCTTGGGGGTAGCGGGGACACCCAAGCAGTTCTTC.

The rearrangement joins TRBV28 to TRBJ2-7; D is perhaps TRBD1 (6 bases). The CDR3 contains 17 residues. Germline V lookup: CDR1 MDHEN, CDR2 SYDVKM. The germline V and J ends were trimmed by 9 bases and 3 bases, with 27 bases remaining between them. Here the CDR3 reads CASTLDSRHTAFYEQYF. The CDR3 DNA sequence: TGTGCCAGTACATTGGACAGTAGACACACAGCCTTCTACGAGCAGTACTTC.

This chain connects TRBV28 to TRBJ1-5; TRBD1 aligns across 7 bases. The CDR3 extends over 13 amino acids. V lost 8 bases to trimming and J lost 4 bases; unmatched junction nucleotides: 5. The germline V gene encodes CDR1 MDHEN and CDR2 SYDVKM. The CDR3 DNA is TGTGCCAGCCTGGGGGGACAGAATCAGCCCCAGCATTTT. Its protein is CASLGGQNQPQHF.

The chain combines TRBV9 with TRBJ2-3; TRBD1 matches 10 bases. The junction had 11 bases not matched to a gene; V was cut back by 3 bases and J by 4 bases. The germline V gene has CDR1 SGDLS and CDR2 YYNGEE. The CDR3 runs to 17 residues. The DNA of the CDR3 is TGTGCCAGCAGCGGAGGGGACCGGGACAGGGGATCAGATACGCAGTATTTT. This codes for CASSGGDRDRGSDTQYF.

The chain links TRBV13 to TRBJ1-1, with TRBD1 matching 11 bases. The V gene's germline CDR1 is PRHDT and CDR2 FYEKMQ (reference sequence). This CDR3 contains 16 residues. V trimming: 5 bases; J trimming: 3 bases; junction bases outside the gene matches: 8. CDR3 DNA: TGTGCCAGCAGCCTTAGGACAGGGGGCCTGTACACTGAAGCTTTCTTT. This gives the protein CASSLRTGGLYTEAFF.

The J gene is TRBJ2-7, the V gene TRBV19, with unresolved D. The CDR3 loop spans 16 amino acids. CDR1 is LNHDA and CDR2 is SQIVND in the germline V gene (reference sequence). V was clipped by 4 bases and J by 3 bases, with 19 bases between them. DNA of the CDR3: TGTGCCAGTAGTAAGAATCTGGCCGAACGAGGCTACGAGCAGTACTTC. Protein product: CASSKNLAERGYEQYF.

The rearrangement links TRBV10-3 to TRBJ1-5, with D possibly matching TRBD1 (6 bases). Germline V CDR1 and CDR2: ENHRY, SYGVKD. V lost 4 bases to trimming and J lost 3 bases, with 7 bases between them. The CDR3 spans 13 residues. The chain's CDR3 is CAISGQDNQPQHF. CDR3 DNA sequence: TGTGCCATCAGTGGACAGGACAATCAGCCCCAGCATTTT.

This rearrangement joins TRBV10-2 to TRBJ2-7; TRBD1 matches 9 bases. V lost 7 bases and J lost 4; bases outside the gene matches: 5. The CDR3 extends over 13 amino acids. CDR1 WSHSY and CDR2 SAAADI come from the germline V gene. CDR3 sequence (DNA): TGCGCCAGCACCCGGGACAGGGATTACGAGCAGTACTTC. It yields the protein CASTRDRDYEQYF.

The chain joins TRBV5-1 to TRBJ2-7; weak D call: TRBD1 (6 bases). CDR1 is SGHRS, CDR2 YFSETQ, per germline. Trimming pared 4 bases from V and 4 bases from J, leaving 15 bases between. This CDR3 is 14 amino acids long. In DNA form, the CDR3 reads TGCGCCAGCAGCCGACCGGACAGAAGATACGAGCAGTACTTC. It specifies CASSRPDRRYEQYF.

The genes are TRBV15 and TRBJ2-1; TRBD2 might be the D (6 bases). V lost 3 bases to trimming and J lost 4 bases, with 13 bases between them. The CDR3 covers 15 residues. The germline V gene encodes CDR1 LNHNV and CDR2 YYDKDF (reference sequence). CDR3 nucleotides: TGTGCCACCAGCAGTGGGCGGGATAGGTACAATGAGCAGTTCTTC. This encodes CATSSGRDRYNEQFF.

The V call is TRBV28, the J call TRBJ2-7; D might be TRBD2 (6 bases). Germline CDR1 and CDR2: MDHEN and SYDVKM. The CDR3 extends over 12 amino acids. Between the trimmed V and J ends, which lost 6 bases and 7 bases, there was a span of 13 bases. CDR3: CASSPPGREQYF. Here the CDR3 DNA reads TGTGCCAGCAGCCCCCCAGGGAGGGAGCAGTACTTC.

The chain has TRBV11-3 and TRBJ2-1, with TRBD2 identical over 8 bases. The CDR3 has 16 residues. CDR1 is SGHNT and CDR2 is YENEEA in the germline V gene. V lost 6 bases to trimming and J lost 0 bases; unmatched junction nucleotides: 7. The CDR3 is CASSRAGGNSYNEQFF. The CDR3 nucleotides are TGTGCCAGCAGTCGGGCGGGGGGAAACTCCTACAATGAGCAGTTCTTC. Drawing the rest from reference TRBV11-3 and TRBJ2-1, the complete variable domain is EAGVVQSPRYKIIEKKQPVAFWCNPISGHNTLYWYLQNLGQGPELLIRYENEEAVDDSQLPKDRFSAERLKGVDSTLKIQPAELGDSAVYLCASSRAGGNSYNEQFFGPGTRLTVL.

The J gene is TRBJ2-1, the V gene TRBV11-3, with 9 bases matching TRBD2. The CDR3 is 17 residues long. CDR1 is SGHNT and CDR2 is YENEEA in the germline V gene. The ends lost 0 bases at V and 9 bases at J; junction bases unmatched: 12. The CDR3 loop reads CASSLDGLAGRGGEQFF. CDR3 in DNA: TGTGCCAGCAGCTTAGATGGGCTAGCGGGGCGAGGGGGTGAGCAGTTCTTC.

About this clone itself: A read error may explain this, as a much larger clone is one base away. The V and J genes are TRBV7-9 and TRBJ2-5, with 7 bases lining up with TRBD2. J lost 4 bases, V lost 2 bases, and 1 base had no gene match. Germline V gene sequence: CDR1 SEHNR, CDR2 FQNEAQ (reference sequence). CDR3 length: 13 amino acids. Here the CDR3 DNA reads TGTGCCAGCAGCTTATGGGGGGGAGAGACCCAGTACTTC. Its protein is CASSLWGGETQYF.

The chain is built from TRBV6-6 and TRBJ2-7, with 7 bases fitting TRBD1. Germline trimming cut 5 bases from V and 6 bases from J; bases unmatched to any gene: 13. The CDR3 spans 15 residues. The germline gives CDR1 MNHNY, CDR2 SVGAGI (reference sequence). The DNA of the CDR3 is TGTGCCAGCAGTGCGCTCGGGACAGCCCCTCTCGAGCAGTACTTC. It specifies CASSALGTAPLEQYF.

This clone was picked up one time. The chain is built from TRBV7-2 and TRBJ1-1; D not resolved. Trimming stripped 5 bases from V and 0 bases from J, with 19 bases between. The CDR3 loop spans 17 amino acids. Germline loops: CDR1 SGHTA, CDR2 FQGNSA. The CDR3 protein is CASSPAVATTLNTEAFF. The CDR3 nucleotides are TGTGCCAGCAGCCCGGCTGTAGCCACCACACTGAACACTGAAGCTTTCTTT.

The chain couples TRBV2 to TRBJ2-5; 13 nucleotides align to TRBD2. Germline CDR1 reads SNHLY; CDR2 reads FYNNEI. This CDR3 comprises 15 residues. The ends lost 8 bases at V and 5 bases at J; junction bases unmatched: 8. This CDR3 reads CASGGLAGVGETQYF. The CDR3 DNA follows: TGTGCCAGCGGCGGACTAGCGGGAGTGGGGGAGACCCAGTACTTC.

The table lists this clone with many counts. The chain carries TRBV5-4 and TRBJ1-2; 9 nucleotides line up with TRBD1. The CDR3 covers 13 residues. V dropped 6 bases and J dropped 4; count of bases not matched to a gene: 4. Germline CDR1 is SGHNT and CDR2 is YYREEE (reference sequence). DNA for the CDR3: TGTGCCAGCACCCTGACAGGGGGCTATGGCTACACCTTC. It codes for CASTLTGGYGYTF.

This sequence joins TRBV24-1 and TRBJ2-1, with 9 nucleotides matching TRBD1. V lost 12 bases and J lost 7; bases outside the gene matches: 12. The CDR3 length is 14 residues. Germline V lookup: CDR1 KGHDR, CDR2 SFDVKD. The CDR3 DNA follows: TGTGCCGCACAGGGGGCAAATGGTCGGAATGAGCAGTTCTTC. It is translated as CAAQGANGRNEQFF.